The sequence of this TCR beta chain was determined in a study of blood T cell repertoires in COVID-19 (dated by TCRdb to the early 2020s). About the investigation overall: Samples covering the acute and convalescent phases of COVID-19 were provided by collaborators in the United States, Italy and Spain. Samples were obtained from the ongoing ImmuneRACE study (first 160 participants) and from over 1,000 subjects provided by 6 global collaborators. HLA class I and class II types, where available, came from metadata supplied by the sample provider rather than from assay-based typing. The material from the prospective study consisted of cDNA or gDNA derived from T cells, B-cell-depleted T cells, or PBMCs. Deeply sampled blood TCRbeta repertoires from subjects exposed to, actively infected with, or recovered from COVID-19 were included in the dataset. The sample metadata nearly always contained a de-identified subject ID, COVID-19 status, age in years and sex. The repertoires were released in a freely available public database meant as a resource for research on the immune response to SARS-CoV-2.

At the junction V is shortened by 4 bases and J by 2 bases; bases outside the gene matches: 5. The CDR1 and CDR2 encoded by the germline V gene are SGHNT and YENEEA. CDR3 length: 15 amino acids, cysteine to phenylalanine. This entry keeps only the CDR3 DNA: 45 bases, framed from base 1. TCRbeta CDR3 regions were amplified from genomic DNA by means of the immunoSEQ Assay, a bias-controlled multiplex PCR. Regarding the original processing steps: Within the assay, amplification of reference gene primers was used to estimate how many nucleated cells each sample contained. To quantify the absolute abundance of each unique TCRbeta CDR3 rearrangement, sequence reads were collapsed and filtered. For each sample, productive Simpson clonality was calculated by taking the square root of Simpson's diversity index across productive rearrangements. TCRdb limited this immuneACCESS table to in-frame rearrangements with V and J called. A share of clones is missing; checked studies link under half to unresolved V genes, and the rest is unexplained. V and J calls and clone size come straight from that table; D and trimming were deduced from the DNA. This sample has roughly 350,000 clones in its table, and roughly 85% of those were observed once. The ten largest make up approximately 3.6% of the sample.

Overall study outcomes, separate from this receptor: Clinical and demographic metadata were provided uncurated, with the amount varying by source and participant.

Collaborating institutions collected whole blood in K2EDTA tubes following their own protocols. For TCRbeta analysis, collaborator samples were shipped as frozen whole blood, as isolated PBMCs, or as DNA extracted from either sample type. About this clone itself: Its antigen is still unknown. Nothing much larger sits one base from this clone, and base qualities are not available.

The rearrangement combines TRBV11-3 with TRBJ2-1, with 7 bases aligning to TRBD1. The sequence was obtained from a woman aged 18-29 years with acute or convalescent COVID-19. Sequencing was done on a sample of peripheral blood. The DNA reads as follows: TGTGCCAGCAGCTCCACAGGGGACCCCTACAATGAGCAGTTCTTC. Translated, it reads CASSSTGDPYNEQFF.